This entry lists 18 T cell receptor beta chains sequenced from one sample in a study of T cell responses to AZD1222 COVID-19 vaccine. Here immunoSEQ multiplex PCR was the method, and the copy in TCRdb shows in-frame clones only, minus some. Among 120,000 or so clones, about 92% were seen once, and the ten largest hold 4% to 5.5%. The starting material was peripheral blood, obtained on day 0 of MenACWY control vaccination. The receptors derive from an adult in good health.

The chain links TRBV19 to TRBJ1-6; 8 nucleotides agree with TRBD1. Per germline, CDR1 LNHDA and CDR2 SQIVND (reference sequence). Losses at the gene ends were 6 bases for V and 9 bases for J; bases not matched to a gene: 13. The CDR3 length is 16 residues. CDR3 amino acids: CASSALRTGHTSPLHF. For the CDR3, the DNA is TGTGCCAGTAGCGCTCTTCGGACAGGGCATACTTCACCCCTCCACTTT.

This sequence joins TRBV20-1 and TRBJ2-7, with D tentatively TRBD2 (5 bases). V was clipped by 3 bases and J by 0 bases, with 9 bases between them. Germline lookup yields CDR1 DFQATT and CDR2 SNEGSKA (reference sequence). There are 13 residues in the CDR3. CDR3 region: CSASGRDSYEQYF. The CDR3 DNA is TGCAGTGCTAGTGGGAGAGACTCCTACGAGCAGTACTTC.

This chain's CDR3 is CASTPGASVHTQYF. The CDR3 DNA is TGTGCCAGCACCCCTGGCGCTAGCGTTCATACGCAGTATTTT. V gene TRBV27 combines with J gene TRBJ2-3; maybe TRBD2 (6 bases). The CDR3 length is 14 residues. V dropped 7 bases and J dropped 7 bases, with 18 bases sitting between them. Germline CDR1 reads MNHEY; CDR2 reads SMNVEV (reference sequence).

The chain recombines TRBV27 with TRBJ2-7; D is uncertain. Per the germline V gene, CDR1 is MNHEY and CDR2 is SMNVEV (reference sequence). The CDR3 consists of 16 residues. V gave up 6 bases and J gave up 0 bases, with 18 bases separating them. CDR3 amino acids: CASSQLGGLSSYEQYF. CDR3 nucleotides: TGTGCCAGCAGCCAACTCGGCGGATTGAGCTCCTACGAGCAGTACTTC.

V usage is TRBV7-9 and J usage is TRBJ2-3; no firm D call. This CDR3 contains 12 residues. The germline V and J ends were trimmed by 7 bases and 3 bases, with 8 bases remaining between them. The germline gives CDR1 SEHNR, CDR2 FQNEAQ (reference sequence). CDR3 region: CASNPTTDTQYF. The CDR3 nucleotides are TGTGCCAGCAACCCGACAACAGATACGCAGTATTTT.

This chain uses TRBV7-2 with TRBJ2-7; no clear D gene. Germline lookup yields CDR1 SGHTA and CDR2 FQGNSA. The length of the CDR3 is 13 residues. V lost 1 base, J lost 6 bases, and 10 bases lay in between. The CDR3 is CASSLGKAGEQYF. The DNA of the CDR3 is TGTGCCAGCAGCTTAGGGAAAGCAGGCGAGCAGTACTTC.

The chain links TRBV18 to TRBJ1-2; a weak D match, TRBD1 (5 bases). Germline assignment: CDR1 KGHSH and CDR2 LQKENI. Trimming pared 3 bases from V and 6 bases from J, leaving 11 bases between. The CDR3 loop spans 13 amino acids. CDR3 nucleotide sequence: TGTGCCAGCTCACCCCGGGGCGGCGATGGCTACACCTTC. It codes for CASSPRGGDGYTF.

J is TRBJ1-2 and V is TRBV7-2, with 7 nucleotides matching TRBD1. Unmatched junction bases numbered 8, after V lost 5 bases and J lost 2 bases. Germline V gene sequence: CDR1 SGHTA, CDR2 FQGNSA. The CDR3 runs 15 residues. CDR3 DNA sequence: TGTGCCAGCAGCCCAAGCGGACAGGCCAACTATGGCTACACCTTC. Protein sequence: CASSPSGQANYGYTF.

J is TRBJ1-6 and V is TRBV5-1, with D unclear. The CDR3 consists of 16 residues. Looked up from germline, CDR1 is SGHRS and CDR2 is YFSETQ. Trimming left V 0 bases short and J 7 bases short, with 14 bases between. The chain's CDR3 is CASSLGSSRWNSPLHF. In DNA form, the CDR3 reads TGCGCCAGCAGCTTGGGTTCATCGAGGTGGAATTCACCCCTCCACTTT.

The V gene is TRBV19, the J gene TRBJ2-7, with TRBD1 matching 8 bases. Trimming took 5 bases from V and 3 from J; bases not matched to a gene: 9. In germline, CDR1 is LNHDA, CDR2 SQIVND (reference sequence). The CDR3 extends over 15 amino acids. The CDR3 sequence: CASSPGTGAFYEQYF. CDR3 nucleotide sequence: TGTGCCAGTAGTCCCGGGACAGGCGCCTTCTACGAGCAGTACTTC.

This clone occurred once. The V call is TRBV7-2, the J call TRBJ2-3, with TRBD2 identical over 7 bases. The germline V gene has CDR1 SGHTA and CDR2 FQGNSA. The CDR3 extends over 16 amino acids. V dropped 1 base and J dropped 4; count of bases not matched to a gene: 8. CDR3 sequence: CASSLGRTSLSDTQYF. Written as DNA, the CDR3 is TGTGCCAGCAGCTTAGGGCGGACTAGTCTGTCAGATACGCAGTATTTT.

V usage is TRBV19 and J usage is TRBJ1-5; 7 bases are a match to TRBD1. The length of the CDR3 is 16 residues. Germline CDR1 reads LNHDA; CDR2 reads SQIVND (reference sequence). V dropped 6 bases and J dropped 7; count of bases not matched to a gene: 15. The CDR3 nucleotides read TGTGCCAGTAGCCATACCCGAGGACAGGTACTGCAGCCCCAGCATTTT. It specifies CASSHTRGQVLQPQHF.

The V gene is TRBV6-2 or TRBV6-3, the J gene TRBJ2-3, with a possible D match to TRBD1 (5 bases). Germline loops: CDR1 MNHEY, CDR2 SVGEGT. The CDR3 has 14 amino acids. Trimming pared 2 bases from V and 3 bases from J, leaving 9 bases between. CDR3 sequence: CASSYVTGTDTQYF. The CDR3 DNA sequence: TGTGCCAGCAGTTACGTTACAGGAACAGATACGCAGTATTTT.

V gene TRBV28 combines with J gene TRBJ2-6; D gene uncertain. This CDR3 spans 12 amino acids. V dropped 8 bases and J dropped 0 bases, with 2 bases sitting between them. The germline CDR1 and CDR2 sequences are MDHEN and SYDVKM. The CDR3 bases are TGTGCCAGCCACTCTGGGGCCAACGTCCTGACTTTC. It yields the protein CASHSGANVLTF. The full variable domain, rest sourced from reference TRBV28 and TRBJ2-6, is DVKVTQSSRYLVKRTGEKVFLECVQDMDHENMFWYRQDPGLGLRLIYFSYDVKMKEKGDIPEGYSVSREKKERFSLILESASTNQTSMYLCASHSGANVLTFGAGSRLTVL.

The chain links TRBV9 to TRBJ1-4, with a possible D match to TRBD1 (5 bases). V was pared by 4 bases and J by 0 bases, with 7 bases between. Germline V gene sequence: CDR1 SGDLS, CDR2 YYNGEE. The CDR3 sequence is 14 residues long. The CDR3 DNA reads TGTGCCAGCAGCTCCAGGGCAACTAATGAAAAACTGTTTTTT. Amino acids: CASSSRATNEKLFF.

This clone occurred once. The chain recombines TRBV15 with TRBJ2-2; a possible D gene is TRBD1 (5 bases). The CDR3 has 14 amino acids. Germline V gives CDR1 LNHNV, CDR2 YYDKDF (reference sequence). V lost 5 bases, J lost 4 bases, and 11 bases lay in between. The CDR3: CATSSSTVTGELFF. DNA of the CDR3: TGTGCCACCAGCTCATCGACAGTCACCGGGGAGCTGTTTTTT.

This sequence joins TRBV7-9 and TRBJ1-4, with D possibly being TRBD1 (6 bases). The CDR3 contains 16 residues. The germline CDR1 and CDR2 sequences are SEHNR and FQNEAQ (reference sequence). Trimming took 1 base from V and 0 from J, leaving 9 bases between them. CDR3 bases: TGTGCCAGCAGCTTAGGGGACACAACAACTAATGAAAAACTGTTTTTT. It yields the protein CASSLGDTTTNEKLFF.

The V call is TRBV15, the J call TRBJ1-5, with a tentative D call TRBD1 (5 bases). The CDR3 totals 15 residues. From germline, CDR1 is LNHNV and CDR2 YYDKDF (reference sequence). V was shortened by 0 bases and J by 3 bases, with 9 bases between the two germline ends. The CDR3 nucleotides read TGTGCCACCAGCAGAGATCGGGGGATCAATCAGCCCCAGCATTTT. Residues: CATSRDRGINQPQHF.